Sequencing of this T cell receptor (beta chain) was carried out in a study of T cells in Graves' hyperthyroidism and ophthalmopathy. Study conclusions and caveats: A 13 V-J signature model discriminated ophthalmopathy versus stable hyperthyroidism.

RNA transcripts were the template for amplifying TCR beta CDR3 regions. Researchers ran a first-round RT-PCR on the TCR CDR3 using the HTBI primer set. TCRdb recomputed calls from the multiplex PCR reads with MiXCR, one row per CDR3 protein. In the table there are about 600,000 distinct CDR3 sequences, 16% of which are singletons. This clonotype was detected a few times. No antigen is known for it. PBMCs stemmed from about 9.5 ml fresh peripheral blood. Germline CDR1 reads MNHNS; CDR2 reads SASEGT. V was pared by 1 base and J by 10 bases, with 4 bases of the junction left unmatched. The CDR3 sequence is 15 residues long.

This TCR was sampled from a woman between 40 and 55 years old with Graves' ophthalmopathy. The chain uses TRBV6-1 and TRBJ1-6; 10 nucleotides line up with TRBD1. Sequencing was performed on blood. CDR3 coding DNA: TGTGCCAGCAGTGAAGGACAGGGGGCAAGGTCACCCCTCCACTTT. It specifies CASSEGQGARSPLHF.